This T cell receptor (beta chain) originates from a study of blood T cell repertoires in COVID-19 (TCRdb year 2020). At the level of the whole study: Samples from collaborators originated in the United States, Italy and Spain and spanned both the acute and convalescent phases of COVID-19. The material from the prospective study consisted of cDNA or gDNA derived from T cells, B-cell-depleted T cells, or PBMCs. Subjects who had been exposed to COVID-19, were actively infected with it, or had recovered from it provided the deeply sampled blood TCRbeta repertoires that made up the dataset. A freely available public database, intended as a resource for researchers studying the immune response to SARS-CoV-2, is where the repertoires were released. Samples came from the ongoing ImmuneRACE study (first 160 participants) plus 1,254 subjects from 6 global collaborators. The sample metadata nearly always contained a de-identified subject ID, COVID-19 status, age in years and sex. Where available, HLA class I and class II types were obtained from metadata supplied by the sample provider rather than from assay-based typing.

Collaborating institutions collected whole blood in K2EDTA tubes following their own protocols. For TCRbeta analysis, collaborators shipped samples in one of three forms: frozen whole blood, isolated PBMCs, or DNA extracted from either of those sample types. The investigation overall reported the following: The amount of clinical and demographic metadata varied by source and participant and was provided uncurated.

Worth noting for this clone: This receptor's antigen is unknown. No quality values exist for individual bases; no much larger clone is one base distant.

The immunoSEQ Assay, a bias-controlled multiplex PCR, was used to amplify TCRbeta CDR3 regions from genomic DNA. Under the source paper's analysis protocol: Nucleated cell counts per sample were estimated from amplification of reference gene primers within the assay. To quantify the absolute abundance of each unique TCRbeta CDR3 rearrangement, sequence reads were collapsed and filtered. For each sample, productive Simpson clonality was calculated as the square root of Simpson's diversity index across productive rearrangements. TCRdb limited this immuneACCESS table to in-frame rearrangements with V and J called. A share of clones is missing; checked studies link under half to unresolved V genes, and the rest is unexplained. That table furnishes V, J and clone size, whereas the DNA furnished D and trimming. For this sample there are about 180,000 clones; 70% to 90% appear just once. Roughly 2.9% of the sample is in the top ten clones.

Input material: peripheral blood. The origin of this receptor is a woman in her thirties with active or convalescent COVID-19.

The DNA is TGTGCCAGCAGCCAAGGCACACCGTACGAGCAGTACTTC. This translates into CASSQGTPYEQYF. The rearrangement joined TRBV3-1 (or the pseudogene TRBV3-2) to TRBJ2-7; the D gene cannot be resolved reliably. The CDR3, cysteine through phenylalanine, is 13 amino acids long. This entry keeps only the CDR3 DNA: 39 bases, framed from base 1. Relative to germline, V is 1 base shorter and J is 4 bases shorter, with 8 bases between their ends. CDR1 LGHDT and CDR2 YNNKEL were looked up in the germline V gene (reference sequence).